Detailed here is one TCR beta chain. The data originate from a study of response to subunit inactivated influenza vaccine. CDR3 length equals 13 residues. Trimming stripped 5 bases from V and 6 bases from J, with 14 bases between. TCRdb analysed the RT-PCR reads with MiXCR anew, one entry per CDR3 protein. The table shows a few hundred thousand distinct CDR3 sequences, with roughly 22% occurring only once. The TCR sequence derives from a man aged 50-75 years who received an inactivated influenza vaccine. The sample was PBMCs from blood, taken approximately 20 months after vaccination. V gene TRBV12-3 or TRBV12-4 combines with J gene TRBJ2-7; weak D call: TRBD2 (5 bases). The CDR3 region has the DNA TGTGCCAGCAGTCCGATACCCGGAGGCGAGCAGTACTTC. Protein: CASSPIPGGEQYF.